These T cell receptor beta chains were read from a single sample in a study of blood T cell repertoires in COVID-19. Some clones are missing from TCRdb's copy, which holds only in-frame ones; the method was immunoSEQ multiplex PCR. The sample records roughly 80,000 clones, 84% being singletons. Sample: peripheral blood. Receptors originate from a man between 50 and 59 years old with acute or convalescent COVID-19. Both conserved end residues are part of each CDR3. The D gene is left open where the match is weak. Only part of the rows carry a size: once, few, many, or a class if the clone is expanded.

abundance: once
v_gene: TRBV9
j_gene: TRBJ2-2
d_gene: NA
CDR3aa: CASSVAGRAPTGELFF
CDR3nt: TGTGCCAGCAGCGTAGCGGGCAGGGCCCCCACCGGGGAGCTGTTTTTT

abundance: NA
v_gene: TRBV5-8
j_gene: TRBJ2-1
d_gene: NA
CDR3aa: CASSFVRGNNEQFF
CDR3nt: TGTGCCAGCAGCTTTGTTCGGGGAAACAATGAGCAGTTCTTC

abundance: NA
v_gene: TRBV5-4
j_gene: TRBJ2-5
d_gene: NA
CDR3aa: CASSPADRGETQYF
CDR3nt: TGTGCCAGCAGCCCAGCAGATCGGGGAGAGACCCAGTACTTC

abundance: NA
v_gene: TRBV5-4
j_gene: TRBJ2-5
d_gene: TRBD2
CDR3aa: CASSPSLWGGEETQYF
CDR3nt: TGTGCCAGCAGCCCCTCACTTTGGGGGGGGGAAGAGACCCAGTACTTC

abundance: few
v_gene: TRBV11-2
j_gene: TRBJ2-1
d_gene: TRBD2
CDR3aa: CASSLTPSGGYNEQFF
CDR3nt: TGTGCCAGCAGCTTAACCCCTAGCGGGGGCTACAATGAGCAGTTCTTC

abundance: NA
v_gene: TRBV13
j_gene: TRBJ2-1
d_gene: TRBD1
CDR3aa: CASSLGPPGQDRNEQFF
CDR3nt: TGTGCCAGCAGCTTAGGACCTCCGGGACAGGATCGAAATGAGCAGTTCTTC

abundance: few
v_gene: TRBV30
j_gene: TRBJ1-6
d_gene: NA
CDR3aa: CAWGGVSTLHF
CDR3nt: TGTGCCTGGGGGGGCGTTTCGACCCTCCACTTT

abundance: NA
v_gene: TRBV24-1
j_gene: TRBJ1-1
d_gene: TRBD1
CDR3aa: CATSDTTGTGGEAFF
CDR3nt: TGTGCCACCAGTGATACCACCGGGACAGGGGGTGAAGCTTTCTTT

abundance: NA
v_gene: TRBV6-2/TRBV6-3
j_gene: TRBJ2-1
d_gene: TRBD2
CDR3aa: CASSTGSGGYFNEQFF
CDR3nt: TGTGCCAGCAGCACGGGTAGCGGGGGGTACTTCAATGAGCAGTTCTTC

abundance: NA
v_gene: TRBV5-4
j_gene: TRBJ2-3
d_gene: TRBD2
CDR3aa: CASTPAGVSDTQYF
CDR3nt: TGTGCCAGTACCCCGGCGGGGGTATCAGATACGCAGTATTTT

abundance: NA
v_gene: TRBV15
j_gene: TRBJ1-5
d_gene: NA
CDR3aa: CATSRDQVAGPQHF
CDR3nt: TGTGCCACCAGCAGAGATCAGGTCGCGGGGCCCCAGCATTTT

abundance: NA
v_gene: TRBV19
j_gene: TRBJ2-5
d_gene: TRBD1
CDR3aa: CASSIDPRGLPRETQYF
CDR3nt: TGTGCCAGTAGTATAGACCCCAGGGGGCTCCCCAGAGAGACCCAGTACTTC

abundance: NA
v_gene: TRBV11-3
j_gene: TRBJ2-5
d_gene: NA
CDR3aa: CASSKGASASLQETQYF
CDR3nt: TGTGCCAGCAGCAAGGGGGCTAGCGCTAGTCTACAAGAGACCCAGTACTTC

abundance: NA
v_gene: TRBV6-5
j_gene: TRBJ1-2
d_gene: NA
CDR3aa: CASSRHPDYGYTF
CDR3nt: TGTGCCAGCAGCCGACACCCTGACTATGGCTACACCTTC

abundance: NA
v_gene: TRBV9
j_gene: TRBJ2-1
d_gene: TRBD1
CDR3aa: CASSVGTGGNNEQFF
CDR3nt: TGTGCCAGCAGCGTAGGGACAGGGGGTAACAATGAGCAGTTCTTC

abundance: NA
v_gene: TRBV9
j_gene: TRBJ2-2
d_gene: TRBD2
CDR3aa: CASSVGLAGTGELFF
CDR3nt: TGTGCCAGCAGCGTAGGGCTAGCGGGTACCGGGGAGCTGTTTTTT

abundance: NA
v_gene: TRBV6-5
j_gene: TRBJ2-6
d_gene: NA
CDR3aa: CATRTRHSGANVLTF
CDR3nt: TGTGCCACTCGGACACGGCACTCTGGGGCCAACGTCCTGACTTTC

abundance: few
v_gene: TRBV28
j_gene: TRBJ2-3
d_gene: TRBD2
CDR3aa: CASSLSSGGTDTQYF
CDR3nt: TGTGCCAGCAGTTTATCTAGCGGGGGAACAGATACGCAGTATTTT

abundance: NA
v_gene: TRBV5-1
j_gene: TRBJ1-4
d_gene: NA
CDR3aa: CASSSGGGDEKLFF
CDR3nt: TGCGCCAGCAGCTCAGGCGGGGGAGATGAAAAACTGTTTTTT

abundance: NA
v_gene: TRBV27
j_gene: TRBJ1-2
d_gene: NA
CDR3aa: CASRGGSNDGYTF
CDR3nt: TGTGCCAGCAGGGGGGGGTCCAACGATGGCTACACCTTC

abundance: NA
v_gene: TRBV9
j_gene: TRBJ2-1
d_gene: TRBD2
CDR3aa: CASSVWGSGNNEQFF
CDR3nt: TGTGCCAGCAGCGTATGGGGTAGCGGGAACAATGAGCAGTTCTTC

abundance: NA
v_gene: TRBV30
j_gene: TRBJ2-1
d_gene: NA
CDR3aa: CAWASYNEQFF
CDR3nt: TGTGCCTGGGCGTCCTACAATGAGCAGTTCTTC

abundance: NA
v_gene: TRBV6-6
j_gene: TRBJ1-1
d_gene: TRBD1
CDR3aa: CAGGRKNTEAFF
CDR3nt: TGTGCAGGGGGCCGGAAGAACACTGAAGCTTTCTTT

abundance: NA
v_gene: TRBV27
j_gene: TRBJ2-1
d_gene: TRBD1
CDR3aa: CASSFGQVSQGEQFF
CDR3nt: TGTGCCAGCAGTTTTGGACAGGTCTCCCAGGGGGAGCAGTTCTTC

abundance: few
v_gene: TRBV18
j_gene: TRBJ2-2
d_gene: NA
CDR3aa: CASSLQASPNTGELFF
CDR3nt: TGTGCCAGCTCACTACAGGCTTCGCCGAACACCGGGGAGCTGTTTTTT

abundance: few
v_gene: TRBV28
j_gene: TRBJ2-7
d_gene: NA
CDR3aa: CASSLVGEPPYEQYF
CDR3nt: TGTGCCAGCAGTTTGGTCGGGGAACCCCCCTACGAGCAGTACTTC

abundance: once
v_gene: TRBV27
j_gene: TRBJ2-7
d_gene: NA
CDR3aa: CASSYNRAYEQYF
CDR3nt: TGTGCCAGCAGTTACAACAGGGCCTACGAGCAGTACTTC

abundance: many
v_gene: TRBV5-1
j_gene: TRBJ1-1
d_gene: NA
CDR3aa: CASSPQLDKNTEAFF
CDR3nt: TGCGCCAGCAGCCCACAGCTTGACAAGAACACTGAAGCTTTCTTT

abundance: NA
v_gene: TRBV18
j_gene: TRBJ1-1
d_gene: NA
CDR3aa: CASAITRGQLTEAFF
CDR3nt: TGTGCCAGCGCAATAACTAGAGGGCAACTTACTGAAGCTTTCTTT

abundance: NA
v_gene: TRBV28
j_gene: TRBJ1-5
d_gene: NA
CDR3aa: CASSPAGGARSQPQHF
CDR3nt: TGTGCCAGCAGTCCCGCCGGGGGGGCGCGTAGTCAGCCCCAGCATTTT

abundance: NA
v_gene: TRBV12-5
j_gene: TRBJ2-1
d_gene: NA
CDR3aa: CASGLGQGGEQFF
CDR3nt: TGTGCTAGTGGTTTGGGGCAGGGTGGAGAGCAGTTCTTC

abundance: NA
v_gene: TRBV28
j_gene: TRBJ1-6
d_gene: NA
CDR3aa: CARLARDFGSFDSNSPLHF
CDR3nt: TGTGCCAGACTAGCCCGGGACTTCGGGAGCTTTGATTCTAATTCACCCCTCCACTTT

abundance: NA
v_gene: TRBV5-1
j_gene: TRBJ1-2
d_gene: TRBD1
CDR3aa: CASSLTTGGDYGYTF
CDR3nt: TGCGCCAGCAGCTTGACCACAGGGGGCGACTATGGCTACACCTTC

abundance: NA
v_gene: TRBV28
j_gene: TRBJ1-4
d_gene: NA
CDR3aa: CASSLRGGHTNEKLFF
CDR3nt: TGTGCCAGCAGTTTGAGAGGGGGACACACTAATGAAAAACTGTTTTTT

abundance: NA
v_gene: TRBV6-5
j_gene: TRBJ2-5
d_gene: TRBD1
CDR3aa: CASSYVGTGPPRTQYF
CDR3nt: TGTGCCAGCAGTTACGTAGGGACAGGACCCCCTAGGACCCAGTACTTC

abundance: once
v_gene: TRBV7-2
j_gene: TRBJ1-2
d_gene: NA
CDR3aa: CASSLEHQGGYTF
CDR3nt: TGTGCCAGCAGCTTAGAACACCAGGGCGGCTACACCTTC

abundance: NA
v_gene: TRBV21-1
j_gene: TRBJ2-7
d_gene: NA
CDR3aa: CASSYRGTRIYEQYF
CDR3nt: TGTGCCAGCAGCTATCGGGGGACCCGAATCTACGAGCAGTACTTC

abundance: NA
v_gene: TRBV30
j_gene: TRBJ2-1
d_gene: NA
CDR3aa: CAWSLSNEQFF
CDR3nt: TGTGCCTGGAGTCTGAGCAATGAGCAGTTCTTC

abundance: NA
v_gene: TRBV7-2
j_gene: TRBJ1-5
d_gene: NA
CDR3aa: CASSSSGGKQPQHF
CDR3nt: TGTGCCAGCAGCTCCTCCGGGGGAAAACAGCCCCAGCATTTT

abundance: NA
v_gene: TRBV19
j_gene: TRBJ1-1
d_gene: NA
CDR3aa: CASSTGANTEAFF
CDR3nt: TGTGCCAGTAGTACAGGGGCGAACACTGAAGCTTTCTTT

abundance: NA
v_gene: TRBV5-4
j_gene: TRBJ2-1
d_gene: TRBD1
CDR3aa: CASSTDPGGEQFF
CDR3nt: TGTGCCAGCAGCACGGACCCAGGGGGTGAGCAGTTCTTC

abundance: NA
v_gene: TRBV24-1
j_gene: TRBJ2-1
d_gene: NA
CDR3aa: CATSDLQGNEQFF
CDR3nt: TGTGCCACCAGTGATTTACAGGGCAATGAGCAGTTCTTC

abundance: NA
v_gene: TRBV13
j_gene: TRBJ1-2
d_gene: NA
CDR3aa: CASSLGGASYGYTF
CDR3nt: TGTGCCAGCAGCTTAGGGGGGGCATCCTATGGCTACACCTTC

abundance: NA
v_gene: TRBV4-2
j_gene: TRBJ1-5
d_gene: TRBD1
CDR3aa: CASSPTGQAGSNQPQHF
CDR3nt: TGTGCCAGCAGCCCTACCGGACAGGCCGGGAGCAATCAGCCCCAGCATTTT

abundance: NA
v_gene: TRBV6-4
j_gene: TRBJ2-2
d_gene: NA
CDR3aa: CASSDRGNTGELFF
CDR3nt: TGTGCCAGCAGTGACCGGGGGAACACCGGGGAGCTGTTTTTT

abundance: NA
v_gene: TRBV7-3
j_gene: TRBJ2-3
d_gene: TRBD2
CDR3aa: CASKQRGAADTQYF
CDR3nt: TGTGCCAGCAAGCAGCGGGGGGCCGCAGATACGCAGTATTTT

abundance: NA
v_gene: TRBV18
j_gene: TRBJ1-6
d_gene: NA
CDR3aa: CASSPPGTPGGSPLHF
CDR3nt: TGTGCCAGCTCACCCCCGGGGACGCCCGGGGGTTCACCCCTCCACTTT